A single sample gave rise to the 10 T cell receptor beta chains below, sequenced in a study of neoadjuvant nivolumab and ipilimumab in lung cancer. The method was immunoSEQ multiplex PCR; TCRdb's version includes in-frame clones alone and lacks a portion of them. The data show about 27,000 clones, 76% seen once. The input for sequencing was tumor tissue, taken after neoadjuvant nivolumab, alone or with ipilimumab, at or shortly before surgery. The receptors shown here come from an adult with non-small cell lung cancer.

This chain links TRBV5-8 with TRBJ2-5, with no clear D. Germline V CDR1 and CDR2: SGHTS, YDEGEE. The CDR3 runs to 14 residues. V lost 1 base, J lost 4 bases, and 11 bases lay in between. CDR3 nucleotides: TGTGCCAGCAGCTTGTCGATAGGGTCAGAGACCCAGTACTTC. Amino acid sequence: CASSLSIGSETQYF.

V is TRBV7-2 and J is TRBJ2-5, with 12 bases lining up with TRBD2. The J segment lost 5 bases and the V segment lost 5 bases, leaving 0 bases of the junction unmatched. Per the germline V gene, CDR1 is SGHTA and CDR2 is FQGNSA. This CDR3 comprises 13 residues. CDR3 DNA: TGTGCCAGCAGCGGGACTAGCGGGGAGACCCAGTACTTC. Residues: CASSGTSGETQYF.

The chain links TRBV5-1 to TRBJ1-2; the D gene is possibly TRBD1 (6 bases). This CDR3 has 16 residues. From germline, CDR1 is SGHRS and CDR2 YFSETQ. The germline V and J ends were trimmed by 0 bases and 2 bases, with 14 bases remaining between them. CDR3 bases: TGCGCCAGCAGCTTGGGGCAGGGGACTTCAAACTATGGCTACACCTTC. Its translation: CASSLGQGTSNYGYTF.

The V call is TRBV7-9, the J call TRBJ1-5; D remains ambiguous. There are 13 residues in the CDR3. Trimming removed 1 base at V and 7 bases at J, with 8 bases between. Germline values: CDR1 SEHNR, CDR2 FQNEAQ (reference sequence). The CDR3 is CASSLEGGQPQHF. The DNA for the CDR3 is TGTGCCAGCAGCTTAGAGGGCGGACAGCCCCAGCATTTT. The whole variable domain, remainder taken from reference TRBV7-9 and TRBJ1-5, is DTGVSQNPRHKITKRGQNVTFRCDPISEHNRLYWYRQTLGQGPEFLTYFQNEAQLEKSRLLSDRFSAERPKGSFSTLEIQRTEQGDSAMYLCASSLEGGQPQHFGDGTRLSIL.

This clone was observed a handful of times. This chain links TRBV5-4 with TRBJ1-1; D possibly corresponds to TRBD1 (6 bases). Germline CDR1 SGHNT, CDR2 YYREEE (reference sequence). The CDR3 loop spans 13 amino acids. Trimming cost V 6 bases and J 1 base, with 10 bases left between them. CDR3 amino acids: CASTGQTNTEAFF. The DNA of the CDR3 is TGTGCCAGCACAGGACAGACGAACACTGAAGCTTTCTTT.

This clone is a singleton in its sample. This chain's CDR3 is CASSKQGIAYNEQFF. The CDR3 region has the DNA TGTGCCAGCAGCAAACAGGGGATCGCCTACAATGAGCAGTTCTTC. The chain carries TRBV6-5 and TRBJ2-1; TRBD1 matches 7 bases. The germline gives CDR1 MNHEY, CDR2 SVGAGI. V lost 6 bases to trimming and J lost 2 bases; unmatched junction nucleotides: 7. This CDR3 region has 15 residues.

The chain combines TRBV29-1 with TRBJ1-2; 9 bases are a match to TRBD1. Germline V gene data show CDR1 as SQVTM and CDR2 as ANQGSEA. J gave up 4 bases and V 7 bases, and 7 bases lay outside the gene matches. CDR3 length: 13 amino acids. The CDR3 spells CSAVQGAGYGYTF. In DNA, the CDR3 is TGCAGCGCTGTACAGGGGGCTGGCTATGGCTACACCTTC. Full variable domain (missing parts from reference TRBV29-1 and TRBJ1-2): SAVISQKPSRDICQRGTSLTIQCQVDSQVTMMFWYRQQPGQSLTLIATANQGSEATYESGFVIDKFPISRPNLTFSTLTVSNMSPEDSSIYLCSAVQGAGYGYTFGSGTRLTVV.

This clone appeared a single time. The gene calls are TRBV7-2 and TRBJ2-3; 10 bases fit TRBD2. This CDR3 contains 17 residues. J was trimmed by 2 bases and V by 4 bases; bases with no gene match: 9. Germline CDR1 and CDR2: SGHTA and FQGNSA. The CDR3 nucleotides read TGTGCCAGCAGCTCGTTCTCTAGCGGGGGTTACACAGATACGCAGTATTTT. It encodes CASSSFSSGGYTDTQYF.

This clone was seen a handful of times. This chain uses TRBV18 with TRBJ2-2; D remains ambiguous. The CDR3 loop spans 13 amino acids. Trimming shortened V by 1 base and J by 7 bases, and 7 bases separated the two germline ends. Germline V CDR1 and CDR2: KGHSH, LQKENI. Here the CDR3 DNA reads TGTGCCAGCTCACCACTAGTAGACGGGGAGCTGTTTTTT. Protein sequence: CASSPLVDGELFF. Based on the CDR3 plus reference TRBV18 and TRBJ2-2, the full variable domain is NAGVMQNPRHLVRRRGQEARLRCSPMKGHSHVYWYRQLPEEGLKFMVYLQKENIIDESGMPKERFSAEFPKEGPSILRIQQVVRGDSAAYFCASSPLVDGELFFGEGSRLTVL.

The chain carries TRBV7-2 and TRBJ2-2, with D uncertain. The CDR3 is made up of 14 amino acids. Per germline, CDR1 SGHTA and CDR2 FQGNSA. Trimming removed 2 bases at V and 4 bases at J, with 8 bases between. The CDR3 DNA follows: TGTGCCAGCAGCTTATTAATTACCACCGGGGAGCTGTTTTTT. Translating it yields CASSLLITTGELFF.